This T cell receptor beta chain was captured by sequencing in a study of blood T cell repertoires in COVID-19. As for the study in general: Spain, Italy and the United States supplied samples that represented acute and convalescent COVID-19. The cDNA or gDNA used as material had been derived from T cells, B-cell-depleted T cells, or PBMCs.

The CDR3 runs to 13 residues. CDR1 is LNHDA and CDR2 is SQIVND in the germline V gene (reference sequence). J gave up 7 bases and V 3 bases, and 2 bases lay outside the gene matches. Authors' processing steps: Estimation of nucleated cell counts was performed using reference gene primer amplification. TCRdb's copy holds only in-frame clones and misses some; the assay was immunoSEQ multiplex PCR. V and J calls and clone size are as listed in that table; D and trimming were resolved from the DNA. The sample has over 250,000 clones, about 90% seen once. The receptor's source is a person under 30 with COVID-19, enrolled during active disease. Material for sequencing was peripheral blood. This sequence joins TRBV19 and TRBJ2-1; TRBD2 agrees at 8 bases. This chain's CDR3 is CASSIGGGNEQFF. The CDR3 DNA reads as TGTGCCAGTAGTATTGGCGGGGGGAATGAGCAGTTCTTC.